This T cell receptor beta chain is from a study of T cells in Graves' hyperthyroidism and ophthalmopathy. V was shortened by 3 bases and J by 5 bases, with 19 bases between the two germline ends. This CDR3 has 16 amino acids. Germline CDR1 SGHDT, CDR2 YYEEEE. Amplification of TCR beta CDR3 regions was performed using RNA transcripts as template. Researchers ran a first-round RT-PCR on the TCR CDR3 using the HTBI primer set. TCRdb processed the multiplex PCR reads anew with MiXCR; each CDR3 protein has one entry. The table records around 420,000 distinct CDR3 sequences, around a sixth of them present only once. Concerning this clonotype itself: No antigen is known for it.

Study findings and constraints: Blood also held most thyroid clonotypes expanded beyond 0.001. Model predictions of ophthalmopathy came a median approximately 6.5 months before onset.

Specimen: blood. The receptor comes from a woman aged 18-29 years with Graves' hyperthyroidism. J is TRBJ2-3 and V is TRBV5-6; D may match TRBD1 or TRBD2 (5 bases each). CDR3 DNA sequence: TGTGCCAGCAGCTGGGACCCTGCTGGGTTAAGAGATACGCAGTATTTT. This translates into CASSWDPAGLRDTQYF.